This T cell receptor beta chain was captured by sequencing in a study of blood T cell repertoires in COVID-19. Repertoires were generated with immunoSEQ multiplex PCR, while TCRdb's copy carries only in-frame clones and drops some. The table includes 75,000 to 80,000 clones, under 95% detected once. V shed 0 bases and J 10 bases; nucleotides not matched to a gene: 7. This CDR3 has 16 residues. In germline, CDR1 is SGHTA, CDR2 FQGNSA. The receptor was isolated from a human donor in a cohort sampled during active COVID-19. The V gene is TRBV7-2, the J gene TRBJ2-2; 11 nucleotides align to TRBD2. The sample comprised peripheral blood. This CDR3 reads CASSLALRLAGKELFF. Written as DNA, the CDR3 is TGTGCCAGCAGCTTAGCGCTTCGACTAGCGGGGAAGGAGCTGTTTTTT.